These 28 T cell receptor beta chains share one sample of origin, sequenced in a study of identical twins. TCRdb ran MiXCR on the 5' RACE reads and lists one entry per CDR3 protein. The sample contains roughly 470,000 distinct CDR3 sequences, over 11% of which appear only once. The same sample was also used in a study of yellow fever vaccine responses in identical twins.

Sequencing used CD4+ T cells sorted from blood. The source is a woman between 18 and 30 years old in good health.

This clonotype was seen a few times. This chain links TRBV11-2 with TRBJ2-1; 9 bases are shared with TRBD1. Germline trimming cut 3 bases from V and 0 bases from J; bases unmatched to any gene: 9. The CDR3 length is 18 residues. CDR1 SGHAT and CDR2 FQNNGV come from the germline V gene. The DNA of the CDR3 is TGTGCCAGCAGCTTGTTGATGGAGGGACAGGGCTCCTACAATGAGCAGTTCTTC. Its translation: CASSLLMEGQGSYNEQFF.

This clonotype was picked up a small number of times. V usage is TRBV29-1 and J usage is TRBJ1-3; tentative D call: TRBD1 (6 bases). The V gene's germline CDR1 is SQVTM and CDR2 ANQGSEA. The CDR3 consists of 13 residues. The V end lost 7 bases, the J end lost 0 bases, and 10 bases lay between the germline ends. The DNA of the CDR3 is TGCAGCGCTGGGGGCAACTCTGGAAACACCATATATTTT. This codes for CSAGGNSGNTIYF. Full variable domain (remainder filled in from reference TRBV29-1 and TRBJ1-3): SAVISQKPSRDICQRGTSLTIQCQVDSQVTMMFWYRQQPGQSLTLIATANQGSEATYESGFVIDKFPISRPNLTFSTLTVSNMSPEDSSIYLCSAGGNSGNTIYFGEGSWLTVV.

The chain carries TRBV20-1 and TRBJ2-7; 9 positions match TRBD2. Germline-derived CDR1 and CDR2 are DFQATT and SNEGSKA (reference sequence). V lost 5 bases and J lost 4; bases outside the gene matches: 9. The CDR3 loop spans 14 amino acids. In DNA, the CDR3 is TGCAGTGCTCGTATAGCGGGAGTATTGTACGAGCAGTACTTC. Its translation: CSARIAGVLYEQYF.

This clonotype was picked up a small number of times. V is TRBV5-1 and J is TRBJ2-2; the D gene is possibly TRBD2 (6 bases). Germline V gives CDR1 SGHRS, CDR2 YFSETQ. V shed 2 bases and J shed 1 base, with 9 bases lying between them. The CDR3 has 15 amino acids. The CDR3 here is CASSFDGGNTGELFF. In DNA form, the CDR3 reads TGCGCCAGCAGCTTCGACGGGGGGAACACCGGGGAGCTGTTTTTT.

This clonotype was detected a few times. This sequence joins TRBV3-1 and TRBJ2-4, with D possibly being TRBD2 (5 bases). The CDR3 runs 16 residues. V dropped 3 bases and J dropped 2 bases, with 14 bases sitting between them. Germline V gives CDR1 LGHDT, CDR2 YNNKEL (reference sequence). The CDR3 DNA reads as TGTGCCAGCAGCCAGGGTGGGCGGGCGCCCAAAAACATTCAGTACTTC. Translating it yields CASSQGGRAPKNIQYF.

This clonotype was recorded at least ten times. This chain joins TRBV4-3 and TRBJ2-3; no clear D gene. CDR1 and CDR2 from the germline V gene are LGHNA and YSLEER. V dropped 1 base and J dropped 2 bases, with 13 bases sitting between them. This CDR3 has 16 amino acids. CDR3 nucleotide sequence: TGCGCCAGCAGCCAAGCGACGACCTTGACCACAGATACGCAGTATTTT. Translation: CASSQATTLTTDTQYF.

This chain connects TRBV24-1 to TRBJ2-4; a possible D gene is TRBD2 (6 bases). With 0 bases removed from V and 1 base from J, the gap between germline ends came to 9 bases. CDR3 size: 16 residues. Germline V gene lookup returns CDR1 KGHDR and CDR2 SFDVKD. CDR3 in amino acids: CATSDLAGGAKNIQYF. The CDR3 DNA reads TGTGCCACCAGTGATTTGGCCGGGGGTGCCAAAAACATTCAGTACTTC.

This clonotype occurred a few times. The chain joins TRBV12-3 or TRBV12-4 to TRBJ2-4; unclear D gene. CDR3 size: 14 residues. Trimming took 3 bases from V and 4 from J, leaving 10 bases between them. CDR3 protein: CASSLPAGKNIQYF. The CDR3 DNA is TGTGCCAGCAGTTTGCCCGCAGGAAAAAACATTCAGTACTTC.

In its sample, this clonotype was seen a few times. V and J are TRBV5-1 and TRBJ2-5, with a weak D call TRBD1 (5 bases). This CDR3 is 15 amino acids long. Trimming shortened V by 5 bases and J by 2 bases, and 16 bases separated the two germline ends. CDR1 is SGHRS, CDR2 YFSETQ, per germline. The CDR3 nucleotides are TGCGCCAGCAGGACGTCAACAGGAACACAAGAGACCCAGTACTTC. This sequence encodes CASRTSTGTQETQYF.

V and J are TRBV18 and TRBJ2-7; possibly TRBD1 or TRBD2 for D (5 bases each). V shed 11 bases and J shed 6 bases, with 20 bases lying between them. Germline V lookup: CDR1 KGHSH, CDR2 LQKENI. The CDR3 contains 13 residues. The DNA of the CDR3 is TGTGCCTCGTCCAGGCCAGGGAGTAGCGAGCAGTACTTC. Encoded protein: CASSRPGSSEQYF.

The chain carries TRBV6-4 and TRBJ2-3, with TRBD2 as a possible D gene (6 bases). The CDR3 loop spans 14 amino acids. Germline values: CDR1 MRHNA, CDR2 SNTAGT. Between the trimmed V and J ends, which lost 2 bases and 9 bases, there was a span of 15 bases. The CDR3: CASSDGNPSATQYF. CDR3 DNA sequence: TGTGCCAGCAGTGACGGGAACCCTAGCGCAACGCAGTATTTT.

This clonotype was counted between two and nine times. The chain links TRBV4-3 to TRBJ2-1; 7 bases line up with TRBD1. The V gene end was trimmed by 0 bases and the J gene end by 6 bases; junction bases not matched to a gene: 5. There are 15 residues in the CDR3. The germline V gene has CDR1 LGHNA and CDR2 YSLEER. This chain's CDR3 is CASSQDGTVSNEQFF. The CDR3 nucleotides read TGCGCCAGCAGCCAAGACGGGACAGTTTCCAATGAGCAGTTCTTC.

This clonotype was seen only a few times. The V and J genes are TRBV12-3 or TRBV12-4 and TRBJ2-2, with a weak D call TRBD1 (5 bases). Trimming shortened V by 6 bases and J by 4 bases, and 9 bases separated the two germline ends. The CDR3 sequence is 13 residues long. The CDR3 sequence is CASRSDSTGELFF. In nucleotides, the CDR3 is TGTGCCAGCAGATCCGACAGCACCGGGGAGCTGTTTTTT.

This clonotype showed up many times. The chain links TRBV20-1 to TRBJ2-7; tentative D call: TRBD1 (6 bases). The germline V gene encodes CDR1 DFQATT and CDR2 SNEGSKA (reference sequence). Trimming stripped 3 bases from V and 5 bases from J, with 14 bases between. This CDR3 is built from 13 residues. The CDR3 loop reads CSASRQGLHEQYF. The CDR3, as DNA: TGCAGTGCTAGTCGGCAGGGGCTTCACGAGCAGTACTTC.

This chain joins TRBV27 and TRBJ2-1; unclear D gene. CDR1 is MNHEY, CDR2 SMNVEV, per germline (reference sequence). The CDR3 loop spans 15 amino acids. V lost 0 bases and J 7 bases, leaving 13 bases between the germline ends. CDR3 region: CASSLSSVLGNEQFF. The CDR3 DNA reads as TGTGCCAGCAGTTTATCGAGCGTCCTGGGTAATGAGCAGTTCTTC.

The V call is TRBV9, the J call TRBJ2-7; 9 bases agree with TRBD1. Germline CDR1 SGDLS, CDR2 YYNGEE. V was pared by 0 bases and J by 4 bases, with 5 bases of the junction left unmatched. The CDR3 has 15 amino acids. This CDR3 is CASSVGQGGNYEQYF. In DNA form, the CDR3 reads TGTGCCAGCAGCGTAGGACAGGGGGGGAATTACGAGCAGTACTTC.

The chain has TRBV30 and TRBJ2-4, with unresolved D. Germline V CDR1 and CDR2: GTSNPN, SVGIG (reference sequence). There are 12 residues in the CDR3. With 4 bases removed from V and 3 bases from J, the gap between germline ends came to 7 bases. The CDR3 sequence: CAWNPGKNIQYF. CDR3 sequence (DNA): TGTGCCTGGAACCCTGGCAAAAACATTCAGTACTTC.

This clonotype was seen at least ten times. The chain links TRBV7-6 to TRBJ2-7; 7 bases agree with TRBD2. The CDR3 is 14 residues long. From germline, CDR1 is SGHVS and CDR2 FNYEAQ. Trimming cost V 1 base and J 2 bases; bases outside gene matches: 2. CDR3 loop: CASSLEAGAYEQYF. CDR3 in DNA: TGTGCCAGCAGCTTAGAGGCGGGGGCCTACGAGCAGTACTTC.

This clonotype was picked up a small number of times. The gene calls are TRBV7-8 and TRBJ2-4, with 10 bases matching TRBD1. The J segment lost 8 bases and the V segment lost 5 bases, leaving 6 bases of the junction unmatched. Per germline, CDR1 SGHVS and CDR2 FQNEAQ. The CDR3 runs to 14 residues. The CDR3 is CASSMDRGFDIQYF. In DNA form, the CDR3 reads TGTGCCAGCAGCATGGACAGGGGGTTTGACATTCAGTACTTC. Full variable domain (outside the CDR3, taken from reference TRBV7-8 and TRBJ2-4): GAGVSQSPRYKVAKRGQDVALRCDPISGHVSLFWYQQALGQGPEFLTYFQNEAQLDKSGLPSDRFFAERPEGSVSTLKIQRTQQEDSAVYLCASSMDRGFDIQYFGAGTRLSVL.

This chain links TRBV11-2 with TRBJ1-1; D remains ambiguous. The V and J ends lost 0 bases and 0 bases respectively, with 8 bases between them. The CDR3 extends over 15 amino acids. In germline, CDR1 is SGHAT, CDR2 FQNNGV. The DNA for the CDR3 is TGTGCCAGCAGCTTAGATCGGGTTGTGAACACTGAAGCTTTCTTT. Translation gives CASSLDRVVNTEAFF.

This clonotype occurred a few times. The rearrangement uses TRBV5-1 and TRBJ2-6; 7 bases fit TRBD1. Losses at the gene ends were 3 bases for V and 4 bases for J; bases not matched to a gene: 1. In germline, CDR1 is SGHRS, CDR2 YFSETQ. The CDR3 sequence is 14 residues long. The CDR3 nucleotides are TGCGCCAGCAGCTCGACAGGGGGGGCCAACGTCCTGACTTTC. Its translation: CASSSTGGANVLTF.

This clonotype was seen a handful of times. The V gene is TRBV5-4, the J gene TRBJ2-2, with 9 nucleotides matching TRBD1. CDR1 and CDR2 from the germline V gene are SGHNT and YYREEE (reference sequence). The V segment lost 1 base and the J segment 4 bases; nucleotides outside the gene matches: 8. This CDR3 has 17 residues. CDR3: CASSLPRTGVITGELFF. CDR3 sequence (DNA): TGTGCCAGCAGCTTGCCTAGGACAGGGGTAATCACCGGGGAGCTGTTTTTT.

This chain connects TRBV6-1 to TRBJ1-5, with 8 bases lining up with TRBD1. The CDR3 has 14 residues. V trimming: 5 bases; J trimming: 6 bases; junction bases outside the gene matches: 6. The V gene's germline CDR1 is MNHNS and CDR2 SASEGT. The CDR3 DNA reads as TGTGCCAGCAGTCCGGACAGGGCTGTTCAGCCCCAGCATTTT. As protein: CASSPDRAVQPQHF.

This sequence joins TRBV20-1 and TRBJ2-7; TRBD2 agrees at 10 bases. The length of the CDR3 is 15 residues. Germline V gene data show CDR1 as DFQATT and CDR2 as SNEGSKA (reference sequence). J gave up 1 base and V 0 bases, and 3 bases lay outside the gene matches. The DNA of the CDR3 is TGCAGTGCTAGAGATCGTAGCGGGGGGTCCTACGAGCAGTACTTC. Its protein is CSARDRSGGSYEQYF.

Many counts were recorded for this clonotype. The chain is built from TRBV5-1 and TRBJ2-5, with 7 bases identical to TRBD1. The CDR3 has 14 residues. Trimming removed 0 bases from V and 1 base from J; junction bases left unmatched: 0. CDR1 SGHRS and CDR2 YFSETQ come from the germline V gene. The CDR3 coding sequence is TGCGCCAGCAGCTTGGGGGACAGCCAAGAGACCCAGTACTTC. Its translation: CASSLGDSQETQYF.

The table lists this clonotype with a few counts. This chain connects TRBV30 to TRBJ1-1; tentatively, D is TRBD1 (6 bases). Trimming stripped 3 bases from V and 8 bases from J, with 13 bases between. The CDR3 consists of 12 residues. Germline lookup yields CDR1 GTSNPN and CDR2 SVGIG (reference sequence). CDR3 amino acids: CAWSAQGLEAFF. Here the CDR3 DNA reads TGTGCCTGGAGCGCCCAGGGGCTAGAAGCTTTCTTT.

In its sample, this clonotype was seen a few times. The chain recombines TRBV7-2 with TRBJ2-1; TRBD2 might be the D (5 bases). This CDR3 is 15 amino acids long. V lost 10 bases, J lost 4 bases, and 20 bases lay in between. The germline gives CDR1 SGHTA, CDR2 FQGNSA. For the CDR3, the DNA is TGTGCCACCAGAGGTCAGCGATCGGGGTACAATGAGCAGTTCTTC. This translates into CATRGQRSGYNEQFF.

The chain employs TRBV6-5 and TRBJ2-4, with D possibly matching TRBD1 (7 bases). This CDR3 has 15 amino acids. Germline V gene data show CDR1 as MNHEY and CDR2 as SVGAGI. The V and J ends lost 0 bases and 6 bases respectively, with 12 bases between them. The CDR3 coding sequence is TGTGCCAGCAGTTACTCCGGGACAGCGGGAAACATTCAGTACTTC. It yields the protein CASSYSGTAGNIQYF.